Each of the 29 T cell receptor beta chains below was sequenced from the same sample in a study of radiotherapy plus CTLA-4 blockade in lung cancer. This table comes from immunoSEQ multiplex PCR, and its TCRdb copy is limited to in-frame clones, with some not included. The table lists about 86,000 clones, less than 90% of them singletons. This specimen consisted of peripheral blood, obtained from a patient treated with radiotherapy plus ipilimumab. The receptors here all came from a human donor with non-small cell lung cancer who had stable disease on radiotherapy plus ipilimumab.

The CDR3 reads CASSLRPSGSSYEQYF. In nucleotides, the CDR3 is TGTGCCAGCAGCTTAAGGCCTAGCGGTAGCTCCTACGAGCAGTACTTC. The rearrangement joins TRBV7-2 to TRBJ2-7; TRBD2 matches at 7 bases. Germline V lookup: CDR1 SGHTA, CDR2 FQGNSA. V gave up 2 bases and J gave up 0 bases; unmatched junction bases: 7. The CDR3 has 16 residues.

V usage is TRBV29-1 and J usage is TRBJ2-7; D is possibly TRBD1 or TRBD2 (5 bases each). The V end lost 5 bases, the J end lost 6 bases, and 17 bases lay between the germline ends. CDR1 SQVTM and CDR2 ANQGSEA come from the germline V gene. The CDR3 consists of 13 residues. As DNA, the CDR3 is TGCAGCGTTAAAAAAGAGGGGACGGGCGAGCAGTACTTC. Its translation is CSVKKEGTGEQYF.

The chain carries TRBV30 and TRBJ1-1, with D perhaps TRBD1 (6 bases). Per germline, CDR1 GTSNPN and CDR2 SVGIG (reference sequence). V was clipped by 1 base and J by 0 bases, with 12 bases between them. The length of the CDR3 is 15 residues. In nucleotides, the CDR3 is TGTGCCTGGAGTGGGACAGCTTGGATGAACACTGAAGCTTTCTTT. This sequence encodes CAWSGTAWMNTEAFF.

This chain links TRBV30 with TRBJ2-2, with D hard to call. CDR1 and CDR2 from the germline V gene are GTSNPN and SVGIG (reference sequence). The CDR3 spans 14 residues. The V end was cut by 6 bases, the J end by 1 base, with 12 bases between. CDR3 amino acids: CACKQVMNTGELFF. The CDR3 bases are TGTGCCTGCAAACAAGTAATGAACACCGGGGAGCTGTTTTTT.

In this sample, this clone turned up a few times. The chain links TRBV27 to TRBJ2-5; D might be TRBD1 (5 bases). The V gene's germline CDR1 is MNHEY and CDR2 SMNVEV (reference sequence). The CDR3 is 15 residues long. Trimming removed 3 bases from V and 2 bases from J, with 13 bases in between. CDR3 coding DNA: TGTGCCAGCAGTTTCTCAGGGTTCTTTCAAGAGACCCAGTACTTC. Its translation is CASSFSGFFQETQYF.

This chain links TRBV9 with TRBJ2-1; a possible D gene is TRBD2 (6 bases). Trimming shortened V by 0 bases and J by 7 bases, and 11 bases separated the two germline ends. The CDR3 loop spans 14 amino acids. Germline CDR1 SGDLS, CDR2 YYNGEE. CDR3 in DNA: TGTGCCAGCAGCGTAGTATCGGGGGAGAATGAGCAGTTCTTC. Translated, it gives CASSVVSGENEQFF.

This clone has more than one count but fewer than ten. The chain carries TRBV7-3 and TRBJ2-3, with unresolved D. The germline V and J ends were trimmed by 4 bases and 0 bases, with 11 bases remaining between them. The CDR3 totals 15 residues. From germline, CDR1 is SGHTA and CDR2 FQGTGA. CDR3 DNA: TGTGCCAGCAGCTCCTCGCCCGCCAGCACAGATACGCAGTATTTT. As protein: CASSSSPASTDTQYF.

The chain employs TRBV6-5 and TRBJ2-7; D call uncertain. Deletions cut 2 bases from V and 5 bases from J, with 4 bases between. The CDR3 runs 11 residues. From germline, CDR1 is MNHEY and CDR2 SVGAGI. CDR3 region: CASSYRNEQYF. The CDR3, as DNA: TGTGCCAGCAGTTACAGGAACGAGCAGTACTTC.

The gene calls are TRBV11-2 and TRBJ1-6; the D gene is possibly TRBD1 (6 bases). Trimming took 1 base from V and 9 from J, leaving 10 bases between them. Germline loops: CDR1 SGHAT, CDR2 FQNNGV. CDR3 length: 14 amino acids. CDR3 amino acids: CASSLGGASSPLHF. Here the CDR3 DNA reads TGTGCCAGCAGCTTAGGGGGGGCCTCTTCACCCCTCCACTTT.

The chain uses TRBV7-9 and TRBJ2-3, with TRBD1 as a possible D gene (6 bases). The CDR3 spans 13 residues. Looked up from germline, CDR1 is SEHNR and CDR2 is FQNEAQ (reference sequence). The ends were cut back, 7 bases at V and 3 bases at J, with 11 bases in the middle. In DNA form, the CDR3 reads TGTGCCAGCAACTCAGGGGATACAGATACGCAGTATTTT. It codes for CASNSGDTDTQYF.

The rearrangement links TRBV10-1 to TRBJ2-7; 9 nucleotides line up with TRBD1. Trimming took 8 bases from V and 4 from J; bases not matched to a gene: 9. The length of the CDR3 is 14 residues. Germline V gene sequence: CDR1 WNHNN, CDR2 SYGVQD (reference sequence). This CDR3 is CASGSGQGMYEQYF. The CDR3 coding sequence is TGCGCCAGCGGCTCGGGACAGGGTATGTACGAGCAGTACTTC.

The rearrangement uses TRBV10-3 and TRBJ1-5; 9 bases agree with TRBD1. This CDR3 is 14 amino acids long. The V gene's germline CDR1 is ENHRY and CDR2 SYGVKD. Trimming cost V 10 bases and J 2 bases; bases outside gene matches: 6. The CDR3 loop reads CATSDRGGNQPQHF. The CDR3 coding sequence is TGTGCCACCTCCGACAGGGGGGGCAATCAGCCCCAGCATTTT.

The V gene is TRBV9, the J gene TRBJ2-7, with no clear D. Germline V gene sequence: CDR1 SGDLS, CDR2 YYNGEE. There are 13 residues in the CDR3. The ends were cut back, 0 bases at V and 2 bases at J, with 6 bases in the middle. The CDR3: CASSVGGTYEQYF. DNA of the CDR3: TGTGCCAGCAGCGTAGGCGGTACCTACGAGCAGTACTTC.

The CDR3 nucleotides are TGTGCCAGCAGTACAACAGGGGGGGGCTATGGCTACACCTTC. It codes for CASSTTGGGYGYTF. The J gene is TRBJ1-2, the V gene TRBV28; TRBD1 aligns across 8 bases. With V trimmed by 5 bases and J by 4 bases, 6 bases remained unmatched. Germline V gives CDR1 MDHEN, CDR2 SYDVKM. This CDR3 region has 14 residues.

The chain is built from TRBV7-8 and TRBJ2-5, with unresolved D. There are 11 residues in the CDR3. V lost 2 bases and J lost 4, with 2 bases in between. CDR1 and CDR2 (germline): SGHVS, FQNEAQ. The CDR3 nucleotides read TGTGCCAGCAGCTTATCAGAGACCCAGTACTTC. Translated: CASSLSETQYF. The full variable domain, completed using reference TRBV7-8 and TRBJ2-5, is GAGVSQSPRYKVAKRGQDVALRCDPISGHVSLFWYQQALGQGPEFLTYFQNEAQLDKSGLPSDRFFAERPEGSVSTLKIQRTQQEDSAVYLCASSLSETQYFGPGTRLLVL.

V gene TRBV2 combines with J gene TRBJ1-4; TRBD1 matches at 7 bases. The CDR3 consists of 13 residues. CDR1 is SNHLY, CDR2 FYNNEI, per germline. The ends lost 8 bases at V and 4 bases at J; junction bases unmatched: 4. CDR3 residues: CASLTGLNEKLFF. The CDR3 DNA is TGTGCCAGCCTGACAGGGCTTAATGAAAAACTGTTTTTT.

The V call is TRBV19, the J call TRBJ1-2, with TRBD1 identical over 8 bases. Trimming at V came to 6 bases and at J to 4 bases, leaving 7 bases not matched to a gene. The CDR3 runs 14 residues. Germline V CDR1 and CDR2: LNHDA, SQIVND (reference sequence). Here the CDR3 DNA reads TGTGCCAGTAGCCCGGACAGGGCCCTCTATGGCTACACCTTC. Protein product: CASSPDRALYGYTF.

This clone was counted a few times. This rearrangement joins TRBV6-9 to TRBJ2-3; 8 nucleotides line up with TRBD2. The junction had 8 bases not matched to a gene; V was cut back by 5 bases and J by 4 bases. The V gene's germline CDR1 is MNHGY and CDR2 SVAAGI. CDR3 length: 15 amino acids. CDR3 sequence: CASSAQAGAADTQYF. The CDR3 DNA sequence: TGTGCCAGCAGTGCTCAAGCGGGGGCCGCAGATACGCAGTATTTT.

This clone appeared once. The junction departs from germline at one end; a sequencing error may be responsible. The chain joins TRBV5-3 to TRBJ1-2, with D unresolved. TRBV5-3 is marked as an open reading frame, function uncertain. This CDR3 spans 13 amino acids. The DNA of the CDR3 is TGTGCCAGCAGCTTGGGAGTTGGAGGAGGCTACACCTTC. This codes for CASSLGVGGGYTF.

The chain links TRBV19 to TRBJ2-1, with 8 bases identical to TRBD2. Trimming took 4 bases from V and 7 from J; bases not matched to a gene: 12. In germline, CDR1 is LNHDA, CDR2 SQIVND (reference sequence). This CDR3 is 16 amino acids long. CDR3 bases: TGTGCCAGTAGTACCCTTCGGGGGGGTCTTAGGAATGAGCAGTTCTTC. Its translation: CASSTLRGGLRNEQFF.

This clone was seen only once. This chain joins TRBV13 and TRBJ2-5; 7 bases match TRBD1. The CDR3 has 15 amino acids. Germline CDR1 reads PRHDT; CDR2 reads FYEKMQ (reference sequence). Unmatched junction bases numbered 5, after V lost 2 bases and J lost 2 bases. CDR3 protein: CASSLRRGQQETQYF. For the CDR3, the DNA is TGTGCCAGCAGCTTACGTAGGGGGCAACAAGAGACCCAGTACTTC.

In its sample, this clone was seen once. V and J are TRBV7-2 and TRBJ2-7; 8 bases are a match to TRBD1. The V gene end was trimmed by 5 bases and the J gene end by 0 bases; junction bases not matched to a gene: 3. The CDR3 length is 14 residues. From germline, CDR1 is SGHTA and CDR2 FQGNSA. DNA for the CDR3: TGTGCCAGCAGCCCAACAGGGGGCTCCTACGAGCAGTACTTC. Its translation: CASSPTGGSYEQYF.

The chain combines TRBV7-8 with TRBJ1-5, with a weak D call TRBD1 (6 bases). CDR3 length equals 16 residues. Germline CDR1 is SGHVS and CDR2 is FQNEAQ. Trimming took 4 bases from V and 2 from J, leaving 15 bases between them. CDR3 loop: CASSSQGLGGNQPQHF. The CDR3 region has the DNA TGTGCCAGCAGCTCACAGGGTTTAGGGGGCAATCAGCCCCAGCATTTT.

V is TRBV19 and J is TRBJ2-1; 12 nucleotides match TRBD1. J was trimmed by 7 bases and V by 7 bases; bases with no gene match: 11. Germline V gene lookup returns CDR1 LNHDA and CDR2 SQIVND (reference sequence). This CDR3 spans 16 amino acids. The CDR3 here is CASKGVWGQGANEQFF. CDR3 bases: TGTGCCAGTAAGGGAGTTTGGGGACAGGGGGCAAATGAGCAGTTCTTC.

This clone has just one count. The chain recombines TRBV7-8 with TRBJ2-3; D not certain. In germline, CDR1 is SGHVS, CDR2 FQNEAQ. V lost 3 bases and J 0 bases, leaving 4 bases between the germline ends. There are 13 residues in the CDR3. Here the CDR3 reads CASSFFSTDTQYF. In nucleotides, the CDR3 is TGTGCCAGCAGCTTTTTTAGCACAGATACGCAGTATTTT. Full variable domain (remainder filled in from reference TRBV7-8 and TRBJ2-3): GAGVSQSPRYKVAKRGQDVALRCDPISGHVSLFWYQQALGQGPEFLTYFQNEAQLDKSGLPSDRFFAERPEGSVSTLKIQRTQQEDSAVYLCASSFFSTDTQYFGPGTRLTVL.

The chain employs TRBV10-2 and TRBJ1-1; weak D call: TRBD1 (6 bases). The CDR3 contains 14 residues. V lost 3 bases and J lost 0, with 8 bases in between. In germline, CDR1 is WSHSY, CDR2 SAAADI. The CDR3 reads CASSEQGLNTEAFF. CDR3 in DNA: TGCGCCAGCAGTGAACAGGGTCTGAACACTGAAGCTTTCTTT.

The chain uses TRBV4-1 and TRBJ2-5; the match to TRBD2 covers 7 bases. The CDR3 loop spans 15 amino acids. V shed 8 bases and J 4 bases; nucleotides not matched to a gene: 13. CDR1 MGHRA and CDR2 YSYEKL come from the germline V gene. The CDR3 nucleotides are TGCGCCAGCTCCCCGGAGCGAGCGGGGCTAGAGACCCAGTACTTC. Translation: CASSPERAGLETQYF.

The chain combines TRBV9 with TRBJ1-2; 10 nucleotides line up with TRBD1. The ends lost 4 bases at V and 7 bases at J; junction bases unmatched: 7. CDR3 length: 14 amino acids. The V gene's germline CDR1 is SGDLS and CDR2 YYNGEE. The CDR3 nucleotides read TGTGCCAGCAGCACGACAGGGGGCGCGGGTGGCTACACCTTC. Protein product: CASSTTGGAGGYTF. Full variable domain (missing parts from reference TRBV9 and TRBJ1-2): DSGVTQTPKHLITATGQRVTLRCSPRSGDLSVYWYQQSLDQGLQFLIQYYNGEERAKGNILERFSAQQFPDLHSELNLSSLELGDSALYFCASSTTGGAGGYTFGSGTRLTVV.

As for this clone: This same CDR3 is encoded by further DNA sequences in the sample. V usage is TRBV7-3 and J usage is TRBJ2-3, with no clear D. This CDR3 region has 15 residues. Germline V gives CDR1 SGHTA, CDR2 FQGTGA. V was trimmed by 5 bases and J by 6 bases, leaving 18 bases between them. The CDR3 sequence: CASSRTESRFDTQYF. For the CDR3, the DNA is TGTGCCAGCAGCCGAACAGAAAGTCGATTCGATACGCAGTATTTT.